The 22 T cell receptor beta chains given below trace back to one sample, sequenced in a study of CD8 T cells in ankylosing spondylitis. Whole-study results and caveats: A TCR beta motif of roughly 8 highly homologous variants appeared characteristic of ankylosing spondylitis blood.

TCRdb re-analysed the 5' RACE reads in MiXCR, keeping a single row per CDR3 protein. The table lists approximately 300,000 distinct CDR3 sequences, roughly 8% of them singletons, with about 15% in the top ten. No antigens are known for them. The sequenced sample consisted of blood, either unsorted or a sorted T cell fraction (not recorded which). All receptors come from a male donor with ankylosing spondylitis.

The genes are TRBV19 and TRBJ2-7; 7 nucleotides match TRBD1. Germline trimming cut 4 bases from V and 3 bases from J; bases unmatched to any gene: 6. Germline CDR1 and CDR2: LNHDA and SQIVND (reference sequence). The CDR3 extends over 14 amino acids. Here the CDR3 reads CASSKRTGSYEQYF. In nucleotides, the CDR3 is TGTGCCAGTAGTAAACGGACAGGTAGCTACGAGCAGTACTTC.

This clonotype was recorded at least ten times. The chain links TRBV5-5 to TRBJ2-2; no clear D gene. With 2 bases removed from V and 4 bases from J, the gap between germline ends came to 9 bases. Germline-derived CDR1 and CDR2 are SGHKS and YYEKEE (reference sequence). The CDR3 sequence is 14 residues long. The CDR3 loop reads CASSLGLGTGELFF. CDR3 bases: TGTGCCAGCAGCTTAGGGTTGGGCACCGGGGAGCTGTTTTTT.

This clonotype was counted at least ten times. At one end the junction does not follow the germline gene, possibly because of a read error. The genes are TRBV3-1 and TRBJ2-1; possible D gene TRBD1, 6 bases. The CDR3 runs to 15 residues. Germline V lookup: CDR1 LGHDT, CDR2 YNNKEL (reference sequence). The CDR3 DNA reads as TGTGCCAGCAGCCAAGTCCCGGACAGTGATACAATTCGGGTCTTC. Protein product: CASSQVPDSDTIRVF.

In this sample, this clonotype turned up many times. This sequence joins TRBV5-1 and TRBJ2-1; D is uncertain. Germline V gives CDR1 SGHRS, CDR2 YFSETQ. The V end was cut by 0 bases, the J end by 0 bases, with 10 bases between. The CDR3 runs 16 residues. In DNA form, the CDR3 reads TGCGCCAGCAGCTTGGTTGTCAGGTCCTCCTACAATGAGCAGTTCTTC. It translates to CASSLVVRSSYNEQFF.

This clonotype was counted only a few times. The chain recombines TRBV2 with TRBJ2-5; 8 bases fit TRBD2. The CDR3 spans 15 residues. Germline CDR1 is SNHLY and CDR2 is FYNNEI. The V segment lost 1 base and the J segment 5 bases; nucleotides outside the gene matches: 6. The DNA for the CDR3 is TGTGCCAGCAGTGAAGGGGGACTAGTTTCCGAGACCCAGTACTTC. It translates to CASSEGGLVSETQYF.

The J gene is TRBJ2-7, the V gene TRBV6-1; D gene uncertain. V dropped 7 bases and J dropped 3 bases, with 16 bases sitting between them. There are 14 residues in the CDR3. CDR1 MNHNS and CDR2 SASEGT come from the germline V gene. The CDR3 region is CASTEPERRYEQYF. As DNA, the CDR3 is TGTGCCAGCACCGAACCAGAGAGACGCTACGAGCAGTACTTC.

Regarding this clonotype: A much larger clone differs by one base, so this may be a read error. V is TRBV6-5 and J is TRBJ2-2; weak D call: TRBD2 (5 bases). The V gene's germline CDR1 is MNHEY and CDR2 SVGAGI. The length of the CDR3 is 16 residues. This CDR3 is CASRLEPLATTGELLF. Written as DNA, the CDR3 is TGTGCCAGCAGGTTAGAGCCACTGGCGACCACCGGGGAGCTGCTTTTT.

The chain couples TRBV4-2 to TRBJ2-3; D perhaps matches TRBD2 (5 bases). The germline V gene has CDR1 LGHNA and CDR2 YNFKEQ. The CDR3 has 16 amino acids. V lost 0 bases, J lost 2 bases, and 12 bases lay in between. Here the CDR3 reads CASSQEGRAVTDTQYF. CDR3 bases: TGTGCCAGCAGCCAAGAAGGGCGGGCGGTCACAGATACGCAGTATTTT.

This clonotype showed up just a few times. The chain couples TRBV7-9 to TRBJ1-1; D gene uncertain. Per germline, CDR1 SEHNR and CDR2 FQNEAQ (reference sequence). Between the trimmed V and J ends, which lost 1 base and 8 bases, there was a span of 5 bases. The CDR3 loop spans 11 amino acids. CDR3 DNA sequence: TGTGCCAGCAGCTTAGTTTGGGAAGCTTTCTTT. Protein: CASSLVWEAFF.

A few counts support this clonotype. The chain joins TRBV5-1 to TRBJ2-1; TRBD2 matches 7 bases. The CDR3 is made up of 15 amino acids. CDR1 is SGHRS, CDR2 YFSETQ, per germline. Trimming took 0 bases from V and 5 from J; bases not matched to a gene: 5. The CDR3 sequence is CASSLAPSGNNEQFF. As DNA, the CDR3 is TGCGCCAGCAGCTTGGCGCCTAGCGGAAACAATGAGCAGTTCTTC.

Ten or more counts support this clonotype. The chain uses TRBV7-2 and TRBJ1-5, with D possibly being TRBD1 (5 bases). Between the trimmed V and J ends, which lost 5 bases and 3 bases, there was a span of 11 bases. In germline, CDR1 is SGHTA, CDR2 FQGNSA. The CDR3 contains 14 residues. The chain's CDR3 is CASSLTVFNQPQHF. The CDR3 DNA reads as TGTGCCAGCAGCCTGACAGTTTTCAATCAGCCCCAGCATTTT.

This clonotype was picked up a small number of times. The rearrangement joins TRBV15 to TRBJ2-5; tentative D call: TRBD2 (7 bases). The V end lost 6 bases, the J end lost 5 bases, and 13 bases lay between the germline ends. The CDR3 loop spans 13 amino acids. Germline values: CDR1 LNHNV, CDR2 YYDKDF (reference sequence). As DNA, the CDR3 is TGTGCCACCAGTCGGGGGGCGCAGGAGACCCAGTACTTC. It is translated as CATSRGAQETQYF.

This clonotype has only a few counts. As DNA, the CDR3 is TGTGCCAGCAGCTTAGGCCGTGAGGGCTACACCTTC. Translating it yields CASSLGREGYTF. The rearrangement links TRBV11-2 to TRBJ1-2; D not resolved. The CDR3 length is 12 residues. With 1 base removed from V and 8 bases from J, the gap between germline ends came to 8 bases. Per germline, CDR1 SGHAT and CDR2 FQNNGV.

In this sample, this clonotype turned up a few times. The chain is built from TRBV27 and TRBJ2-3; D is uncertain. The V end was cut by 8 bases, the J end by 7 bases, with 13 bases between. The germline V gene encodes CDR1 MNHEY and CDR2 SMNVEV (reference sequence). The CDR3 has 12 amino acids. The CDR3 here is CASSGPSYTQYF. CDR3 sequence (DNA): TGTGCCAGCTCGGGCCCAAGTTATACGCAGTATTTT.

This chain joins TRBV3-1 and TRBJ2-5; 7 bases align to TRBD1. This CDR3 region has 14 residues. From germline, CDR1 is LGHDT and CDR2 YNNKEL (reference sequence). V was pared by 4 bases and J by 7 bases, with 9 bases of the junction left unmatched. The CDR3 nucleotides are TGTGCCAGCAGCCTGGACAGGACCCCAGGGACCCAGTACTTC. This encodes CASSLDRTPGTQYF.

The chain combines TRBV2 with TRBJ2-7, with 10 bases lining up with TRBD1. This CDR3 has 14 residues. With V trimmed by 8 bases and J by 1 base, 5 bases remained unmatched. CDR1 is SNHLY and CDR2 is FYNNEI in the germline V gene. The DNA for the CDR3 is TGTGCCAGCGCCCGGGACAGGGGATCCTACGAGCAGTACTTC. It encodes CASARDRGSYEQYF.

CDR3 in DNA: TGTGCCAGTAGTACCCGATACAGAAAAGGGGCTTTCTTT. It codes for CASSTRYRKGAFF. This chain connects TRBV19 to TRBJ1-1; no firm D call. The CDR3 consists of 13 residues. Per germline, CDR1 LNHDA and CDR2 SQIVND (reference sequence). Trimming cost V 4 bases and J 11 bases, with 17 bases left between them.

The genes are TRBV20-1 and TRBJ2-3; 7 bases map to TRBD2. The germline gives CDR1 DFQATT, CDR2 SNEGSKA (reference sequence). There are 14 residues in the CDR3. The ends lost 5 bases at V and 1 base at J; junction bases unmatched: 6. CDR3 sequence: CSASAGRGTDTQYF. Here the CDR3 DNA reads TGCAGTGCTTCAGCGGGGAGGGGCACAGATACGCAGTATTTT.

This clonotype was counted at least ten times. This chain connects TRBV29-1 to TRBJ2-1; 12 bases line up with TRBD2. V lost 4 bases to trimming and J lost 7 bases; unmatched junction nucleotides: 5. CDR1 is SQVTM and CDR2 is ANQGSEA in the germline V gene. The CDR3 consists of 14 residues. CDR3 sequence reads: CSVVTSGSQNEQFF. The CDR3 DNA reads as TGCAGCGTTGTGACTAGCGGGAGTCAAAATGAGCAGTTCTTC.

This clonotype showed up just a few times. Its ends do not fully match the called genes, so a read error is possible. The chain links TRBV11-2 to TRBJ1-4; 10 nucleotides line up with TRBD1. The germline gives CDR1 SGHAT, CDR2 FQNNGV. The CDR3 is made up of 15 amino acids. DNA of the CDR3: TGTGCCAGCAGCCTACGACAGGGGGCTAACGAAAAACTGTTTTTT. It yields the protein CASSLRQGANEKLFF. The variable domain in full, completed from reference TRBV11-2 and TRBJ1-4, reads EAGVAQSPRYKIIEKRQSVAFWCNPISGHATLYWYQQILGQGPKLLIQFQNNGVVDDSQLPKDRFSAERLKGVDSTLKIQPAKLEDSAVYLCASSLRQGANEKLFFGSGTQLSVL.

The V and J genes are TRBV20-1 and TRBJ2-3; TRBD2 matches at 12 bases. The CDR3 has 14 residues. The germline V gene has CDR1 DFQATT and CDR2 SNEGSKA (reference sequence). Trimming cost V 6 bases and J 3 bases; bases outside gene matches: 4. The chain's CDR3 is CSAPGTSGTDTQYF. CDR3 sequence (DNA): TGCAGTGCACCCGGGACTAGCGGGACAGATACGCAGTATTTT.

The V and J genes are TRBV25-1 and TRBJ2-7; 7 bases are shared with TRBD2. The CDR3 totals 13 residues. The germline CDR1 and CDR2 sequences are MGHDK and SYGVNS. V was clipped by 4 bases and J by 6 bases; unmatched bases: 6. The chain's CDR3 is CASSGRTRTEQYF. CDR3 bases: TGTGCCAGCAGTGGCCGGACTAGAACCGAGCAGTACTTC.